The clone carrying this T cell receptor beta chain was observed at least ten times. These data are taken from a study of identical twins. A universal primer site came from template switching; cDNA carried unique molecular identifiers. TCRdb re-derived calls from the 5' RACE reads in MiXCR, one entry per CDR3 protein. This table has about 240,000 distinct CDR3 sequences, roughly an eighth appearing once. CDR3 length: 16 amino acids. The germline CDR1 and CDR2 sequences are SGHRS and YFSETQ. V lost 4 bases to trimming and J lost 4 bases, with 15 bases between them. These same data were also listed under a study on yellow fever vaccine responses in identical twins. Turning to that study: Twins' vaccine T cell responses were reported to seem partly convergent and partly personalized.

The V and J genes are TRBV5-1 and TRBJ2-6, with D possibly being TRBD1 (6 bases). The sequenced sample was memory (CD45RO+) T cells sorted from blood. The receptor was isolated from a woman aged 18-29 years in good health. The CDR3 here is CASSQLGGAGANVLTF. The CDR3 DNA reads TGCGCCAGCAGCCAACTAGGGGGTGCCGGGGCCAACGTCCTGACTTTC.